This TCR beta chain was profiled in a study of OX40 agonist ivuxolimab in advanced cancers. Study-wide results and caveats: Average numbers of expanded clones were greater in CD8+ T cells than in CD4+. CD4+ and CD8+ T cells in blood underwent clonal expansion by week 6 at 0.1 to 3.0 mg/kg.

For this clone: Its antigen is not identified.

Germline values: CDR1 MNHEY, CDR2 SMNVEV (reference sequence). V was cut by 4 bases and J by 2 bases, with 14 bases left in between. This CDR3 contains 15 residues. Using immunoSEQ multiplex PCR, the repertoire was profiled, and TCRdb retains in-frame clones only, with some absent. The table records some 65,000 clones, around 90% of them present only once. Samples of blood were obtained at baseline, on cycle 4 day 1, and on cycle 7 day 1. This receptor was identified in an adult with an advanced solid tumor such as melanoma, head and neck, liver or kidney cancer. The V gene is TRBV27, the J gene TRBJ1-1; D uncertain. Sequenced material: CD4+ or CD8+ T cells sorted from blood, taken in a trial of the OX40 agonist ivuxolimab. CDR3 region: CASSSREGHNTEAFF. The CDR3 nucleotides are TGTGCCAGCAGTTCTAGGGAGGGTCACAACACTGAAGCTTTCTTT.